Sequencing of this T cell receptor (beta chain) was carried out in a study of blood T cell repertoires in COVID-19. Across the whole study: Sites in the United States, Italy and Spain provided acute and convalescent COVID-19 samples. In each case, the material was cDNA or gDNA derived from T cells, B-cell-depleted T cells, or PBMCs.

Original data processing: Reference gene primers were amplified, and this amplification served to estimate nucleated cell counts. Produced via immunoSEQ multiplex PCR; TCRdb's table is partial and in-frame only. That table furnishes V, J and clone size, whereas the DNA furnished D and trimming. The sample shows 230,000 or so clones, around 83% of them seen only once. The CDR3 is 14 residues long. The V end lost 7 bases, the J end lost 2 bases, and 12 bases lay between the germline ends. Germline V gene sequence: CDR1 MNHEY, CDR2 SVGAGI. This sequence originates from a woman between 40 and 50 years old who had recovered from COVID-19. The J gene is TRBJ1-5, the V gene TRBV6-5; tentatively, D is TRBD1 (6 bases). The sample comprised peripheral blood. The CDR3 region has the DNA TGTGCCAGCAAGAACAGGGTTGGCAATCAGCCCCAGCATTTT. Its translation is CASKNRVGNQPQHF.